The next 8 T cell receptor beta chains were all read from a single sample in a study of cytotoxic CD8 clonotypes in ibrutinib-treated CLL. Method: immunoSEQ multiplex PCR; TCRdb's copy keeps in-frame clones and lacks some. The sample shows about 50,000 clones, about 50% of them seen only once. Material: PBMCs, obtained after 24 months of ibrutinib treatment. These receptors were collected from a human donor with chronic lymphocytic leukemia.

The J gene is TRBJ1-3, the V gene TRBV19; D is unclear. Germline V lookup: CDR1 LNHDA, CDR2 SQIVND (reference sequence). The CDR3 has 14 amino acids. Trimming shortened V by 3 bases and J by 4 bases, and 10 bases separated the two germline ends. The CDR3 nucleotides are TGTGCCAGTAGTATGGCAGGTCCCGGAAACACCATATATTTT. Translated, it gives CASSMAGPGNTIYF.

V usage is TRBV10-2 and J usage is TRBJ1-3; D is undetermined. Germline CDR1 reads WSHSY; CDR2 reads SAAADI. The CDR3 has 13 amino acids. V was shortened by 3 bases and J by 0 bases, with 3 bases between the two germline ends. CDR3 protein: CASSEVSGNTIYF. DNA for the CDR3: TGCGCCAGCAGTGAAGTCTCTGGAAACACCATATATTTT.

The V gene is TRBV29-1, the J gene TRBJ2-3; 10 nucleotides align to TRBD1. The trim removed 8 bases at V and 6 bases at J, leaving 2 bases unmatched. Germline loops: CDR1 SQVTM, CDR2 ANQGSEA. The CDR3 has 11 residues. The CDR3 DNA reads as TGCAGCCTGGACAGGGGGGATACGCAGTATTTT. Its translation is CSLDRGDTQYF.

This clone was seen ten or more times. The V call is TRBV29-1, the J call TRBJ1-1, with D unclear. V was pared by 3 bases and J by 0 bases, with 8 bases between. This CDR3 is 13 amino acids long. Germline V CDR1 and CDR2: SQVTM, ANQGSEA. The CDR3: CSVEGLMNTEAFF. The CDR3 nucleotides read TGCAGCGTTGAGGGCCTGATGAACACTGAAGCTTTCTTT.

The chain couples TRBV5-1 to TRBJ2-5; D is possibly TRBD2 (6 bases). The CDR3 is 15 residues long. The V gene lost 4 bases and the J gene lost 1 base, with 14 bases spanning the gap. The V gene's germline CDR1 is SGHRS and CDR2 YFSETQ. CDR3 nucleotide sequence: TGCGCCAGCAGCACCCTCGGACTATTCCAAGAGACCCAGTACTTC. Encoded protein: CASSTLGLFQETQYF.

The gene calls are TRBV7-8 and TRBJ1-5, with 9 bases fitting TRBD1. Unmatched junction bases numbered 8, after V lost 2 bases and J lost 3 bases. The CDR3 is 17 amino acids. Germline CDR1 is SGHVS and CDR2 is FQNEAQ. CDR3 loop: CASSLPNGTGLNQPQHF. The CDR3 DNA reads TGTGCCAGCAGCTTACCCAACGGGACAGGGCTCAATCAGCCCCAGCATTTT.

This clone was seen more than once but under ten times. The chain uses TRBV2 and TRBJ1-2; D unresolved. The CDR3 totals 13 residues. The V end lost 8 bases, the J end lost 3 bases, and 13 bases lay between the germline ends. Germline CDR1 and CDR2: SNHLY and FYNNEI. Written as DNA, the CDR3 is TGTGCCAGCCTTACCGGTCTGGACTATGGCTACACCTTC. It translates to CASLTGLDYGYTF.

The rearrangement links TRBV6-1 to TRBJ1-1; tentative D call: TRBD1 (5 bases). Trimming stripped 6 bases from V and 1 base from J, with 12 bases between. Per germline, CDR1 MNHNS and CDR2 SASEGT. The CDR3 runs 14 residues. The CDR3 DNA reads as TGTGCCAGCAGGGCCCGGGGCTGGAACACTGAAGCTTTCTTT. As protein: CASRARGWNTEAFF.